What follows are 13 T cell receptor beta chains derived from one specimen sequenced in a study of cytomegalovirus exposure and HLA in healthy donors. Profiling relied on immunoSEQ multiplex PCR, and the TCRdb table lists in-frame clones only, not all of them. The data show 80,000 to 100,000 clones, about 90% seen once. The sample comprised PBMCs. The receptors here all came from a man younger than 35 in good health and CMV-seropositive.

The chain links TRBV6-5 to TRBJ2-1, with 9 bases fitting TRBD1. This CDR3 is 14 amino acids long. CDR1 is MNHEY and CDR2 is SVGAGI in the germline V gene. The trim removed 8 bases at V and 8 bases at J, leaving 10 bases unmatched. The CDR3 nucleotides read TGTGCCAGCTTCCCCGGGACAGGGAGAGATGAGCAGTTCTTC. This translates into CASFPGTGRDEQFF.

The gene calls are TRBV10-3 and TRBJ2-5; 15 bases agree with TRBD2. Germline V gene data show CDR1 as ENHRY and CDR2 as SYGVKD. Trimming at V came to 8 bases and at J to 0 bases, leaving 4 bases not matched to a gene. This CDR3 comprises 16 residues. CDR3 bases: TGTGCCATCCAAGGGACTAGCGGGGGGTACCAAGAGACCCAGTACTTC. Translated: CAIQGTSGGYQETQYF.

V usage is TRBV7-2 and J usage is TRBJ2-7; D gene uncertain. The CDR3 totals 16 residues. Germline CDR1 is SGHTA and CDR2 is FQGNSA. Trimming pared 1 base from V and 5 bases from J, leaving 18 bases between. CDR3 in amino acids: CASSLVPLTVAHEQYF. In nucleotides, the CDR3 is TGTGCCAGCAGCTTAGTTCCCCTCACGGTAGCCCACGAGCAGTACTTC.

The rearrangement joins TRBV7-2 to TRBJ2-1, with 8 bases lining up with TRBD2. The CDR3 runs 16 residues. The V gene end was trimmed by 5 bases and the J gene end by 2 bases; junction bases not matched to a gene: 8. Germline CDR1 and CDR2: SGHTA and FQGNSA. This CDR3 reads CASSPSTSVTYNEQFF. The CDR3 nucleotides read TGTGCCAGCAGCCCTTCGACTAGCGTTACCTACAATGAGCAGTTCTTC.

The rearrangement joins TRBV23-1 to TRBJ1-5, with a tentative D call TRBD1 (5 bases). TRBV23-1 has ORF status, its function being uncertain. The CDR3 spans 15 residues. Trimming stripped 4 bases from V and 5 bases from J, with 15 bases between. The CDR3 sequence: CASSLKGGGDQPQHF. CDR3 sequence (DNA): TGCGCCAGCAGTCTAAAGGGCGGGGGTGATCAGCCCCAGCATTTT.

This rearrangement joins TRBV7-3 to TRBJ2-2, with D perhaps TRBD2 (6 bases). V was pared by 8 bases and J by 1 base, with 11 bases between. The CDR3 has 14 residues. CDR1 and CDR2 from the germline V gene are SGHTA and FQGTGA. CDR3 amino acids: CASSAGRNTGELFF. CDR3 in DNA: TGTGCCAGCTCCGCGGGGAGGAACACCGGGGAGCTGTTTTTT.

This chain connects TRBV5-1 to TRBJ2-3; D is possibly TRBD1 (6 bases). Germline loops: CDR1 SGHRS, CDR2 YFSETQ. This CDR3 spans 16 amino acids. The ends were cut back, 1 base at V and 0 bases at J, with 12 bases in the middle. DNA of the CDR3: TGCGCCAGCAGCTTGTACCCGGGACAAAGCACAGATACGCAGTATTTT. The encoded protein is CASSLYPGQSTDTQYF.

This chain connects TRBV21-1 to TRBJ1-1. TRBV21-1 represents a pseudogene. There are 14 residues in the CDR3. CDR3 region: CASSKRGAYTEAFF. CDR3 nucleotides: TGTGCCAGCAGCAAACGGGGGGCTTACACTGAAGCTTTCTTT.

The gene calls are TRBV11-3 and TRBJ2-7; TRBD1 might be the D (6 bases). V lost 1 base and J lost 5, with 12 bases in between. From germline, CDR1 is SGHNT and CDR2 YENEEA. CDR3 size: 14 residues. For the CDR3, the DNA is TGTGCCAGCAGCTTAGGTCCAGGGGCCCACGAGCAGTACTTC. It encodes CASSLGPGAHEQYF.

The CDR3 spells CASSDSGGPYNEQFF. The CDR3 DNA sequence: TGTGCCAGCAGTGATAGCGGGGGCCCGTACAATGAGCAGTTCTTC. The chain combines TRBV6-4 with TRBJ2-1; 9 nucleotides align to TRBD2. The J segment lost 4 bases and the V segment lost 3 bases, leaving 4 bases of the junction unmatched. Per germline, CDR1 MRHNA and CDR2 SNTAGT. This CDR3 spans 15 amino acids.

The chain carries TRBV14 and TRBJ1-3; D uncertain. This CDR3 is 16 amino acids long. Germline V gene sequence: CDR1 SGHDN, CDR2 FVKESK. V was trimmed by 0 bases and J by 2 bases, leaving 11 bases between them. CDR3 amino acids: CASSQELNRAGNTIYF. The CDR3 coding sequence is TGTGCCAGCAGCCAAGAACTGAATAGAGCTGGAAACACCATATATTTT.

This CDR3 reads CASSLGSSVETQYF. The CDR3 nucleotides are TGTGCCAGCAGCTTGGGGAGTAGCGTAGAGACCCAGTACTTC. The J gene is TRBJ2-5, the V gene TRBV5-5, with D possibly being TRBD2 (5 bases). The V end was cut by 0 bases, the J end by 4 bases, with 10 bases between. CDR3 size: 14 residues. Per germline, CDR1 SGHKS and CDR2 YYEKEE (reference sequence).

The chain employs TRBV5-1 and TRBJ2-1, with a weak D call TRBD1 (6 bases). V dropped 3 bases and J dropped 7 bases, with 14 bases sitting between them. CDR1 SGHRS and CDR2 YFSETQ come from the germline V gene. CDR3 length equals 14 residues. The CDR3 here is CASSSLQGWNEQFF. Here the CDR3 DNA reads TGCGCCAGCAGCTCCCTTCAGGGGTGGAATGAGCAGTTCTTC. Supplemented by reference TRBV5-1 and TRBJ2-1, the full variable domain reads KAGVTQTPRYLIKTRGQQVTLSCSPISGHRSVSWYQQTPGQGLQFLFEYFSETQRNKGNFPGRFSGRQFSNSRSEMNVSTLELGDSALYLCASSSLQGWNEQFFGPGTRLTVL.